A single T cell receptor beta chain is shown here with its context. The data were obtained in a study of blood T cell repertoires in COVID-19. On the study more broadly: COVID-19 samples, acute and convalescent, were from the United States, Italy and Spain. From T cells, B-cell-depleted T cells, or PBMCs came the material, which was cDNA or gDNA.

The CDR3 is 16 amino acids. Per the germline V gene, CDR1 is SGHRS and CDR2 is YFSETQ. The V segment lost 4 bases and the J segment 2 bases; nucleotides outside the gene matches: 6. Authors' analysis steps: The assay estimated nucleated cells by amplifying reference gene primers. Assay: immunoSEQ multiplex PCR; the TCRdb copy retains only in-frame clones and omits some. For V, J and clone size, that table is used; D and trimming come from the DNA. Counted here are some 74,000 clones, 88% occurring once; the ten biggest clones make up over 25%. The sequence came from a man aged 45 to 65 with acute or convalescent COVID-19. Sequenced: peripheral blood. V gene TRBV5-1 combines with J gene TRBJ2-2, with TRBD2 matching over 9 bases. CDR3 loop: CASSKGTSYNTGELFF. DNA for the CDR3: TGCGCCAGCAGCAAAGGGACTAGCTATAACACCGGGGAGCTGTTTTTT.